Presented here are 4 T cell receptor delta chains from one specimen sequenced in a study of gamma-delta T cells after stem cell transplantation. TCRdb processed the RT-PCR reads again with the CATT caller. The sample yields fewer than 450 delta-chain clones, under 6.5% seen once. Sample: gamma-delta T cells. The source of these receptors is a human donor. It is not recorded whose cells these are; they may come from a transplant donor.

The rearrangement uses TRDV2 and TRDJ1; 8 positions agree with TRDD3. J was trimmed by 4 bases and V by 3 bases; bases with no gene match: 6. The CDR3 length is 14 residues. The germline gives CDR1 GEAIGNYY, CDR2 EKD. This CDR3 reads CACDLLGGRDKLIF. The CDR3 region has the DNA TGTGCCTGTGACCTACTGGGGGGCCGCGATAAACTCATCTTT.

About this clone itself: A single base is all that separates this from a far larger clone, so a read error is likely. Different DNA sequences within this sample yield the same CDR3. V usage is TRDV1 and J usage is TRDJ1, with D perhaps matching TRDD3 (5 bases). The CDR3 consists of 15 residues. Germline CDR1 is TSWWSYY and CDR2 is QGS. CDR3 loop: CALGETPGEHGKLIF. In DNA form, the CDR3 reads TGCGCTCTTGGGGAAACACCGGGCGAACACGGGAAACTCATCTTT.

This clone has just a few counts. Given a far larger clone just one base away, this is likely a sequencing read error. The sample has other DNA sequences that encode this CDR3 too. V is TRDV1 and J is TRDJ1; D is uncertain. The CDR3 spans 15 residues. Germline V gene sequence: CDR1 TSWWSYY, CDR2 QGS. With 6 bases removed from V and 8 bases from J, the gap between germline ends came to 22 bases. The CDR3 bases are TGTGCTCTTGGAGAAACACCGGGCGAACACGGGAAACTCATCTTT. Residues: CALGETPGEHGKLIF.

The chain is built from TRDV2 and TRDJ1, with 11 bases fitting TRDD3. Germline CDR1 and CDR2: GEAIGNYY and EKD. J was trimmed by 0 bases and V by 6 bases; bases with no gene match: 11. This CDR3 contains 17 residues. The CDR3 DNA follows: TGTGCCTGTTACTCAGTACTGGGGGATATGTACACCGATAAACTCATCTTT. It codes for CACYSVLGDMYTDKLIF.